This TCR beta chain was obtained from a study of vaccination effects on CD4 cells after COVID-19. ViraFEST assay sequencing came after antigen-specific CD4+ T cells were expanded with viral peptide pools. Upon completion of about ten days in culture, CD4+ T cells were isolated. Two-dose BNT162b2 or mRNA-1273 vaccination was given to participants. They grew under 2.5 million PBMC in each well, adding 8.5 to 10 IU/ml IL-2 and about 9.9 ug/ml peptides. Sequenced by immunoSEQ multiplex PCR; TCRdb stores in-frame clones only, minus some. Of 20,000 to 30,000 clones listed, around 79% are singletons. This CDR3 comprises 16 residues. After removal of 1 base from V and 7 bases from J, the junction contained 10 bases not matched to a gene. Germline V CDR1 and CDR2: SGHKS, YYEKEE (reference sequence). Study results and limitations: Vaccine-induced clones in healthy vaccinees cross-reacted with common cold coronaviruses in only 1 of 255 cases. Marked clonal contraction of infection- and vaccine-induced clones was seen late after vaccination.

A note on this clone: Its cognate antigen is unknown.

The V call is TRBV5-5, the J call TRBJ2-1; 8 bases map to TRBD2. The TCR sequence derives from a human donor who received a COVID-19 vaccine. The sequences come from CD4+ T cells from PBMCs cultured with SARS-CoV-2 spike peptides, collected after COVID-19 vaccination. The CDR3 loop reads CASSLSPAGVGNEQFF. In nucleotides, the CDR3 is TGTGCCAGCAGCTTGTCCCCAGCGGGAGTGGGTAATGAGCAGTTCTTC.